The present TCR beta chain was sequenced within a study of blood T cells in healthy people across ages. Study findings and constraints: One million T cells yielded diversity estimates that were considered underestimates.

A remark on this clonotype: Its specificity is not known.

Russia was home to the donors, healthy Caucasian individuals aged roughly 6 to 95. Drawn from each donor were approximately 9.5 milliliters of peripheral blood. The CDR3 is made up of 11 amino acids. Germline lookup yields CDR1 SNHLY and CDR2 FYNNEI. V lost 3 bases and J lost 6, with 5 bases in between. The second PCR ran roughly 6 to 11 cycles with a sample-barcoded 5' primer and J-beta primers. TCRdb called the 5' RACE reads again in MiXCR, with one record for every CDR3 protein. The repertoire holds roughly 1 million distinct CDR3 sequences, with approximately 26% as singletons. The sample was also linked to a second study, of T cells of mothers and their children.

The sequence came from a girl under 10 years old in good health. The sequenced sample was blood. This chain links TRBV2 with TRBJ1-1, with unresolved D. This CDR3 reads CASSDLSEAFF. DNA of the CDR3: TGTGCCAGCAGTGATTTGTCTGAAGCTTTCTTT.